Each of the 21 T cell receptor beta chains below was sequenced from the same sample in a study of shared clonotypes between healthy human individuals. Method: immunoSEQ multiplex PCR; TCRdb's copy keeps in-frame clones and lacks some. This table holds more than 2 million clones, approximately 94% found once. The naive CD8 subset, CD45RO-negative cells positively selected for CCR7, excluded terminally differentiated effector memory CD45RA+ cells. The sample was naive CD8+ T cells sorted from blood. All receptors derive from a young man in good health.

The chain has TRBV6-5 and TRBJ1-1; perhaps TRBD1 as D (5 bases). Germline V gene sequence: CDR1 MNHEY, CDR2 SVGAGI. The V and J ends lost 0 bases and 8 bases respectively, with 16 bases between them. This CDR3 region has 15 residues. The CDR3, as DNA: TGTGCCAGCAGTTACTCGTTTGGGACGGACCCAGAAGCTTTCTTT. As protein: CASSYSFGTDPEAFF.

V and J are TRBV29-1 and TRBJ2-3, with unresolved D. The CDR3 is 14 amino acids. Per the germline V gene, CDR1 is SQVTM and CDR2 is ANQGSEA. V lost 3 bases and J 6 bases, leaving 16 bases between the germline ends. The CDR3 reads CSVEQNLPRDTQYF. In nucleotides, the CDR3 is TGCAGCGTTGAGCAAAATCTCCCTAGGGATACGCAGTATTTT.

This chain uses TRBV19 with TRBJ2-7; perhaps TRBD1 as D (6 bases). V shed 3 bases and J shed 1 base, with 13 bases lying between them. The CDR3 contains 15 residues. Germline V lookup: CDR1 LNHDA, CDR2 SQIVND (reference sequence). CDR3 coding DNA: TGTGCCAGTAGTATCTTGATCCAGGGGTCCTACGAGCAGTACTTC. Amino acid sequence: CASSILIQGSYEQYF.

The rearrangement joins TRBV30 to TRBJ2-2, with D perhaps being TRBD1 or TRBD2 (5 bases each). Trimming left V 2 bases short and J 12 bases short, with 16 bases between. The CDR3 consists of 13 residues. CDR1 and CDR2 from the germline V gene are GTSNPN and SVGIG (reference sequence). The CDR3 region is CAWSFLGEGKLFF. The DNA for the CDR3 is TGTGCCTGGAGTTTCTTGGGGGAAGGAAAGCTGTTTTTT.

V and J are TRBV10-3 and TRBJ2-2; 7 bases fit TRBD1. The length of the CDR3 is 14 residues. Per germline, CDR1 ENHRY and CDR2 SYGVKD. V lost 7 bases, J lost 2 bases, and 4 bases stayed unmatched. This CDR3 reads CAITGQVNTGELFF. For the CDR3, the DNA is TGTGCCATCACCGGACAGGTCAACACCGGGGAGCTGTTTTTT.

This sequence joins TRBV9 and TRBJ2-7, with 10 bases identical to TRBD1. Germline V gene lookup returns CDR1 SGDLS and CDR2 YYNGEE. The CDR3 sequence is 17 residues long. V dropped 0 bases and J dropped 3; count of bases not matched to a gene: 9. CDR3 DNA sequence: TGTGCCAGCAGCGTAGCTCCGGACAGGGGGGAAAACTACGAGCAGTACTTC. Its translation is CASSVAPDRGENYEQYF.

This sequence joins TRBV7-9 and TRBJ2-2, with D perhaps being TRBD1 or TRBD2 (7 bases each). V lost 6 bases and J lost 3, with 14 bases in between. The CDR3 is 15 amino acids. The germline gives CDR1 SEHNR, CDR2 FQNEAQ (reference sequence). The CDR3 sequence: CASSTSGGDTGELFF. For the CDR3, the DNA is TGTGCCAGCAGTACCTCAGGGGGGGACACCGGGGAGCTGTTTTTT.

This sequence joins TRBV4-1 and TRBJ2-2; 7 nucleotides line up with TRBD1. CDR1 is MGHRA and CDR2 is YSYEKL in the germline V gene. The CDR3 has 16 amino acids. The J segment lost 0 bases and the V segment lost 2 bases, leaving 3 bases of the junction unmatched. CDR3 protein: CASSQPGQTNTGELFF. CDR3 nucleotide sequence: TGCGCCAGCAGCCAACCGGGACAGACGAACACCGGGGAGCTGTTTTTT.

The gene calls are TRBV2 and TRBJ2-7, with 9 bases identical to TRBD1. The germline gives CDR1 SNHLY, CDR2 FYNNEI. V gave up 8 bases and J gave up 2 bases; unmatched junction bases: 7. The CDR3 extends over 14 amino acids. CDR3 in DNA: TGTGCCAGCTTATCCGGGACAGGGACCTACGAGCAGTACTTC. Its protein is CASLSGTGTYEQYF.

V gene TRBV6-4 combines with J gene TRBJ1-1; possibly TRBD1 for D (5 bases). CDR3 size: 12 residues. The germline CDR1 and CDR2 sequences are MRHNA and SNTAGT. V was trimmed by 6 bases and J by 7 bases, leaving 12 bases between them. The chain's CDR3 is CASRGRSFEAFF. CDR3 bases: TGTGCCAGCAGGGGGCGCTCATTTGAAGCTTTCTTT.

The V and J genes are TRBV27 and TRBJ2-6; D ambiguous. V dropped 3 bases and J dropped 4 bases, with 10 bases sitting between them. There are 15 residues in the CDR3. Germline assignment: CDR1 MNHEY and CDR2 SMNVEV (reference sequence). Here the CDR3 reads CASSFIGPGANVLTF. The CDR3 DNA reads as TGTGCCAGCAGTTTTATCGGTCCCGGGGCCAACGTCCTGACTTTC.

The chain has TRBV11-2 and TRBJ1-1, with D hard to call. The CDR3 extends over 13 amino acids. Germline loops: CDR1 SGHAT, CDR2 FQNNGV. Trimming left V 3 bases short and J 8 bases short, with 13 bases between. The CDR3 reads CASSFSPGKEAFF. CDR3 DNA sequence: TGTGCCAGCAGCTTTTCCCCCGGGAAGGAAGCTTTCTTT.

This clone was seen a few times. This rearrangement joins TRBV7-6 to TRBJ1-2; D is perhaps TRBD1 (6 bases). Trimming pared 4 bases from V and 7 bases from J, leaving 25 bases between. Germline V gene lookup returns CDR1 SGHVS and CDR2 FNYEAQ. This CDR3 has 17 residues. The CDR3 DNA reads TGTGCCAGCAGCTCCACGGCAGGGGCGCCGATATTTTCTGGCTACACCTTC. This translates into CASSSTAGAPIFSGYTF. The entire variable domain, with the rest obtained from reference TRBV7-6 and TRBJ1-2, is as follows: GAGVSQSPRYKVTKRGQDVALRCDPISGHVSLYWYRQALGQGPEFLTYFNYEAQQDKSGLPNDRFSAERPEGSISTLTIQRTEQRDSAMYRCASSSTAGAPIFSGYTFGSGTRLTVV.

The rearrangement uses TRBV9 and TRBJ2-3; TRBD2 might be the D (6 bases). The V and J ends lost 4 bases and 2 bases respectively, with 17 bases between them. The CDR3 contains 16 residues. Per germline, CDR1 SGDLS and CDR2 YYNGEE. Written as DNA, the CDR3 is TGTGCCAGCAGCCCAGGGACTGACTTTTACACAGATACGCAGTATTTT. It encodes CASSPGTDFYTDTQYF.

V and J are TRBV4-1 and TRBJ2-7; TRBD1 is a possible D gene (6 bases). The CDR3 is 13 residues long. Germline CDR1 is MGHRA and CDR2 is YSYEKL. V shed 5 bases and J shed 4 bases, with 12 bases lying between them. The CDR3 loop is CASSRGIRYEQYF. Here the CDR3 DNA reads TGCGCCAGCAGCAGGGGGATTCGGTACGAGCAGTACTTC.

For the CDR3, the DNA is TGTGCCTGGAGTCCAGGGTTCGCAACTAATGAAAAACTGTTTTTT. Translated, it gives CAWSPGFATNEKLFF. The chain couples TRBV30 to TRBJ1-4, with D maybe TRBD1 (5 bases). Germline CDR1 reads GTSNPN; CDR2 reads SVGIG (reference sequence). Trimming shortened V by 2 bases and J by 0 bases, and 10 bases separated the two germline ends. CDR3 length: 15 residues. The full variable domain, in which reference TRBV30 and TRBJ1-4 provide the parts outside the CDR3, is SQTIHQWPATLVQPVGSPLSLECTVEGTSNPNLYWYRQAAGRGLQLLFYSVGIGQISSEVPQNLSASRPQDRQFILSSKKLLLSDSGFYLCAWSPGFATNEKLFFGSGTQLSVL.

The chain combines TRBV7-9 with TRBJ2-7; D not resolved. V was trimmed by 9 bases and J by 3 bases, leaving 9 bases between them. The germline V gene has CDR1 SEHNR and CDR2 FQNEAQ (reference sequence). The CDR3 runs 11 residues. The CDR3 nucleotides are TGTGCCAGTTCGGTACTCTACGAGCAGTACTTC. Translated: CASSVLYEQYF.

The V call is TRBV11-2, the J call TRBJ2-2; 9 bases align to TRBD1. The CDR3 is 18 amino acids. V lost 3 bases and J lost 2; bases outside the gene matches: 10. Germline V gene lookup returns CDR1 SGHAT and CDR2 FQNNGV. Here the CDR3 DNA reads TGTGCCAGCAGCTTCCGACAGGGGGTGGATGGTAACACCGGGGAGCTGTTTTTT. Encoded protein: CASSFRQGVDGNTGELFF.

The table lists this clone with a count of one. Other DNA sequences in the same sample also yield this CDR3. The chain recombines TRBV30 with TRBJ2-7; TRBD2 is a possible D gene (5 bases). V lost 0 bases, J lost 4 bases, and 10 bases lay in between. Germline CDR1 GTSNPN, CDR2 SVGIG (reference sequence). The CDR3 has 13 amino acids. CDR3 sequence reads: CAWSVGIDYEQYF. CDR3 in DNA: TGTGCCTGGAGTGTCGGGATAGATTACGAGCAGTACTTC.

This clone was observed a single time. This rearrangement joins TRBV19 to TRBJ1-2; 8 positions match TRBD1. The CDR3 is made up of 13 amino acids. CDR1 LNHDA and CDR2 SQIVND come from the germline V gene (reference sequence). Trimming took 10 bases from V and 4 from J; bases not matched to a gene: 8. CDR3 nucleotides: TGTGCCACTTGGGGGGGACAGGTCTATGGCTACACCTTC. This translates into CATWGGQVYGYTF.

Turning to this clone: One end of the junction does not line up with germline, which may come from a read error. The chain couples TRBV4-2 to TRBJ2-2; TRBD2 aligns across 8 bases. Looked up from germline, CDR1 is LGHNA and CDR2 is YNFKEQ. The CDR3 is made up of 14 amino acids. The CDR3 reads CASTQIAGSGELFF. For the CDR3, the DNA is TGTGCCAGCACCCAAATAGCGGGGTCCGGGGAGCTGTTTTTT.